The 8 T cell receptor beta chains presented below share a single source sample, sequenced in a study of shared clonotypes between healthy human individuals. CD45RO negativity and positive selection for CCR7 defined naive CD8 cells, a population that excluded terminally differentiated effector memory CD45RA+ cells. Sequencing used immunoSEQ multiplex PCR; TCRdb keeps in-frame clones, though not all of them. The sample lists about 2,100,000 clones, roughly 91% occurring once. Sequenced sample: naive CD8+ T cells from PBMCs. These receptors were taken from a man aged 18 to 29 in good health. Some clones in this sample may be carry-over from other donors' samples.

CDR3 protein: CAISSAGASLYTF. The CDR3, as DNA: TGTGCCATCAGTTCAGCGGGGGCAAGCCTTTACACCTTC. The chain uses TRBV10-3 and TRBJ1-2, with D possibly matching TRBD1 (6 bases). The CDR3 is 13 amino acids. The germline gives CDR1 ENHRY, CDR2 SYGVKD. Trimming removed 5 bases from V and 11 bases from J, with 18 bases in between.

This chain connects TRBV7-6 to TRBJ2-5; perhaps TRBD1 as D (5 bases). With 3 bases removed from V and 3 bases from J, the gap between germline ends came to 11 bases. The CDR3 has 14 residues. The V gene's germline CDR1 is SGHVS and CDR2 FNYEAQ. This chain's CDR3 is CASSFREKKETQYF. The CDR3 nucleotides read TGTGCCAGCAGCTTCAGGGAAAAAAAAGAGACCCAGTACTTC. Variable domain in full (rest from reference TRBV7-6 and TRBJ2-5): GAGVSQSPRYKVTKRGQDVALRCDPISGHVSLYWYRQALGQGPEFLTYFNYEAQQDKSGLPNDRFSAERPEGSISTLTIQRTEQRDSAMYRCASSFREKKETQYFGPGTRLLVL.

The rearrangement uses TRBV6-1 and TRBJ2-5, with TRBD2 identical over 10 bases. This CDR3 is built from 16 residues. The germline CDR1 and CDR2 sequences are MNHNS and SASEGT. V gave up 2 bases and J gave up 4 bases; unmatched junction bases: 7. CDR3 loop: CASSERASGSSETQYF. For the CDR3, the DNA is TGTGCCAGCAGTGAAAGGGCTAGCGGGAGTTCAGAGACCCAGTACTTC.

The chain recombines TRBV5-6 with TRBJ2-1, with D perhaps matching TRBD1 or TRBD2 (5 bases each). The CDR3 covers 15 residues. Deletions cut 2 bases from V and 2 bases from J, with 11 bases between. CDR1 is SGHDT and CDR2 is YYEEEE in the germline V gene. The CDR3 reads CASSFGTVAYNEQFF. CDR3 DNA sequence: TGTGCCAGCAGCTTTGGGACGGTAGCCTACAATGAGCAGTTCTTC.

CDR3 region: CASRILAGGPGTQYF. The DNA for the CDR3 is TGCGCCAGCAGAATTCTAGCGGGAGGGCCGGGGACCCAGTACTTC. The chain links TRBV4-1 to TRBJ2-5, with TRBD2 matching 12 bases. The CDR3 sequence is 15 residues long. After removal of 6 bases from V and 7 bases from J, the junction contained 9 bases not matched to a gene. From germline, CDR1 is MGHRA and CDR2 YSYEKL.

The rearrangement links TRBV10-3 to TRBJ2-3; D might be TRBD2 (5 bases). CDR1 ENHRY and CDR2 SYGVKD come from the germline V gene. Between the trimmed V and J ends, which lost 7 bases and 4 bases, there was a span of 18 bases. The CDR3 extends over 15 amino acids. The CDR3 protein is CAIKGGLQIADTQYF. The CDR3 DNA reads TGTGCCATCAAGGGCGGGCTCCAAATAGCAGATACGCAGTATTTT.

The V and J genes are TRBV5-5 and TRBJ1-1, with D perhaps TRBD1 (6 bases). The CDR3 consists of 15 residues. Trimming pared 1 base from V and 3 bases from J, leaving 13 bases between. Germline CDR1 SGHKS, CDR2 YYEKEE (reference sequence). CDR3 DNA sequence: TGTGCCAGCAGCTTGTTGAGGGGGAGAGACACTGAAGCTTTCTTT. Translated, it gives CASSLLRGRDTEAFF.

The chain employs TRBV15 and TRBJ1-5; TRBD1 is a possible D gene (6 bases). CDR1 and CDR2 from the germline V gene are LNHNV and YYDKDF (reference sequence). The CDR3 runs to 14 residues. The V and J ends lost 5 bases and 6 bases respectively, with 14 bases between them. The CDR3 region has the DNA TGTGCCACCAGCCCCGGACAGAGAGGTCAGCCCCAGCATTTT. Translation: CATSPGQRGQPQHF. Supplemented by reference TRBV15 and TRBJ1-5, the full variable domain reads DAMVIQNPRYQVTQFGKPVTLSCSQTLNHNVMYWYQQKSSQAPKLLFHYYDKDFNNEADTPDNFQSRRPNTSFCFLDIRSPGLGDTAMYLCATSPGQRGQPQHFGDGTRLSIL.